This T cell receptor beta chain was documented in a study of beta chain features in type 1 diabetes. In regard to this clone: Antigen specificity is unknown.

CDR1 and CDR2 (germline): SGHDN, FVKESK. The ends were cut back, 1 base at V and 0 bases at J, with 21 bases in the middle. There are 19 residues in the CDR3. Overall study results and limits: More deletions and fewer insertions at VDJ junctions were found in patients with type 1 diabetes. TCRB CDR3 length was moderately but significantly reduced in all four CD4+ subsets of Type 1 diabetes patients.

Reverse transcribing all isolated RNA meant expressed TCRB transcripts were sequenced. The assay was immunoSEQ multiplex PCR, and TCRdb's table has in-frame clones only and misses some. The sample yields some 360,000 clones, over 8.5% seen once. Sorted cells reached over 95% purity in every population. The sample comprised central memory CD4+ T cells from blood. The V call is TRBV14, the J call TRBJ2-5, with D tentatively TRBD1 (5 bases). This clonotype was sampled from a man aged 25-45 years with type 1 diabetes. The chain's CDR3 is CASSQVTGALTLYQETQYF. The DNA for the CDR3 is TGTGCCAGCAGCCAAGTTACAGGAGCCCTAACTTTGTACCAAGAGACCCAGTACTTC. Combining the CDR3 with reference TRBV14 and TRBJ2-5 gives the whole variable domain EAGVTQFPSHSVIEKGQTVTLRCDPISGHDNLYWYRRVMGKEIKFLLHFVKESKQDESGMPNNRFLAERTGGTYSTLKVQPAELEDSGVYFCASSQVTGALTLYQETQYFGPGTRLLVL.